This T cell receptor beta chain was observed in a study of T cell responses to AZD1222 COVID-19 vaccine. Method: immunoSEQ multiplex PCR; TCRdb's copy keeps in-frame clones and lacks some. The data show about 76,000 clones, about 88% seen once. This CDR3 is built from 16 residues. Germline V gene data show CDR1 as SGHNT and CDR2 as YYREEE (reference sequence). With 0 bases removed from V and 7 bases from J, the gap between germline ends came to 18 bases. The source was peripheral blood, collected on day 0 of AZD1222 vaccination. This TCR was recovered from an adult in good health. The chain joins TRBV5-4 to TRBJ2-3; weak D call: TRBD2 (6 bases). The CDR3 DNA follows: TGTGCCAGCAGCTTGGAAGCGGAGGGGATTGGTAATACGCAGTATTTT. Its protein product is CASSLEAEGIGNTQYF.